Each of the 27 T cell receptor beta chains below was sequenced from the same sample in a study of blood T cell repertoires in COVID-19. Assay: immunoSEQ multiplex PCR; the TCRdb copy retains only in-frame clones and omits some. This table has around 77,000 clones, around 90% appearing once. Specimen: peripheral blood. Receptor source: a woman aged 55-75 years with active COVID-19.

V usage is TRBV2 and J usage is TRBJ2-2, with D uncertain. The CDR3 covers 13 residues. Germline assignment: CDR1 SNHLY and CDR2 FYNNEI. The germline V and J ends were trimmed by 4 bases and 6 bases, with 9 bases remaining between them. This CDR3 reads CASSAVRSGELFF. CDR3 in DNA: TGTGCCAGCAGTGCGGTGAGGTCCGGGGAGCTGTTTTTT.

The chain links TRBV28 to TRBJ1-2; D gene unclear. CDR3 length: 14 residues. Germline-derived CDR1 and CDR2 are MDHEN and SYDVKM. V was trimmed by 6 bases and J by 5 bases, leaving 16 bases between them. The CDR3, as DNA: TGTGCCAGCAGCTTTTCCATGGGCGAGTATGGCTACACCTTC. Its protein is CASSFSMGEYGYTF.

CDR3 sequence: CASSGAGVVQFF. In nucleotides, the CDR3 is TGTGCCAGCAGTGGCGCGGGAGTAGTGCAGTTCTTC. The chain couples TRBV25-1 to TRBJ2-1; 7 bases agree with TRBD2. The CDR3 contains 12 residues. Germline CDR1 MGHDK, CDR2 SYGVNS. With V trimmed by 4 bases and J by 12 bases, 6 bases remained unmatched.

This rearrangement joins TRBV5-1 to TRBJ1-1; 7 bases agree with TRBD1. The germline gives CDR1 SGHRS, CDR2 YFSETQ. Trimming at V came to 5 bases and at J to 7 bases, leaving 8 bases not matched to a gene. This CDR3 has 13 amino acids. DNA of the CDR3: TGCGCCAGCAGACAGGGACAGAACCTTGAAGCTTTCTTT. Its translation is CASRQGQNLEAFF.

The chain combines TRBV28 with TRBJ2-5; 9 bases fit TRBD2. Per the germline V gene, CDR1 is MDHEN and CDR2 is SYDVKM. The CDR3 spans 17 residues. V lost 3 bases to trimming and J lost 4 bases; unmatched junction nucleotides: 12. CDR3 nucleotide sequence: TGTGCCAGCAGTTTTTCTTACATAGCGGGAGACGGAGAGACCCAGTACTTC. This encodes CASSFSYIAGDGETQYF.

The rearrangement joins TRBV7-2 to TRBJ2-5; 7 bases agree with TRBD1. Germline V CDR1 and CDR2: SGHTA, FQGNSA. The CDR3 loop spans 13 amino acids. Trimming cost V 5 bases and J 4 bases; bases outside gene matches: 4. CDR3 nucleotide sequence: TGTGCCAGCAGCCTAGACAGGGCAGAGACCCAGTACTTC. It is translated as CASSLDRAETQYF.

DNA for the CDR3: TGCGCCAGCAGCTCTATAGCGGGAGGGCCGAAAAACATTCAGTACTTC. Translating gives CASSSIAGGPKNIQYF. The rearrangement links TRBV5-1 to TRBJ2-4; TRBD2 agrees at 11 bases. The CDR3 has 16 residues. V lost 3 bases and J lost 4; bases outside the gene matches: 6. Germline CDR1 SGHRS, CDR2 YFSETQ.

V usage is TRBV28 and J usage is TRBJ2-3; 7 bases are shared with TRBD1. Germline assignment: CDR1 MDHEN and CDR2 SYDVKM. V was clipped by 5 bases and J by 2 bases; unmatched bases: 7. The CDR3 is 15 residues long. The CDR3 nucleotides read TGTGCCAGCAGTGACTACAGGGGCCCCACAGATACGCAGTATTTT. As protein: CASSDYRGPTDTQYF.

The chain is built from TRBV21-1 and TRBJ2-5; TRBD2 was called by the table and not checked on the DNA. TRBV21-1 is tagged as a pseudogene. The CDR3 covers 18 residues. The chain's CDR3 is CASSKLLAGGGPRETQYF. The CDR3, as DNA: TGTGCCAGCAGCAAACTTCTAGCGGGAGGGGGGCCTCGGGAGACCCAGTACTTC.

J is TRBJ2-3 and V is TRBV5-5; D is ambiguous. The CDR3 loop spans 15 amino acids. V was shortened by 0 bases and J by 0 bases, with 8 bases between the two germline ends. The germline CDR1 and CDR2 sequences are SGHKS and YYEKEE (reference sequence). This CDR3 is CASSLEFSSTDTQYF. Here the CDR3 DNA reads TGTGCCAGCAGCTTGGAATTCTCTAGCACAGATACGCAGTATTTT.

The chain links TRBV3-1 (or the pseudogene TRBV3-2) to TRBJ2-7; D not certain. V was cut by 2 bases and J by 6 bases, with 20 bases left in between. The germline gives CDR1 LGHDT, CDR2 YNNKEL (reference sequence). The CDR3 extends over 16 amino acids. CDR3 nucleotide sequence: TGTGCCAGCAGCCAATCCCCTAGACCCATCCCTCGCGAGCAGTACTTC. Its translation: CASSQSPRPIPREQYF.

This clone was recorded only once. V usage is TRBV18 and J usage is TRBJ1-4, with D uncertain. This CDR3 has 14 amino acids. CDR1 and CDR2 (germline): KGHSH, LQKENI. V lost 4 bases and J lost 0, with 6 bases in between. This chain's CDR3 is CASSRQATNEKLFF. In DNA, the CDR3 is TGTGCCAGCTCACGACAAGCAACTAATGAAAAACTGTTTTTT.

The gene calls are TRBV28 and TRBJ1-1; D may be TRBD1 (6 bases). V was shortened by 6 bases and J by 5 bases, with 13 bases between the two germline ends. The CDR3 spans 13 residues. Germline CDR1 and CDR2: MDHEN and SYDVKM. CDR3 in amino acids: CASSFRGWTEAFF. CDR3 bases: TGTGCCAGCAGCTTTAGGGGGTGGACTGAAGCTTTCTTT.

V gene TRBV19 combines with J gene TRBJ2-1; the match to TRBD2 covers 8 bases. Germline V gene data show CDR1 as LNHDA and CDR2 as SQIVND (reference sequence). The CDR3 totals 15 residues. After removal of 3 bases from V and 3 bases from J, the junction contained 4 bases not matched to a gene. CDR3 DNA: TGTGCCAGTAGTATGGCCAGCGGGAGCTACAATGAGCAGTTCTTC. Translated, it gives CASSMASGSYNEQFF.

CDR3 sequence: CASSPAGGGPYGYTF. DNA of the CDR3: TGCGCCAGCAGCCCGGCGGGTGGAGGGCCCTATGGCTACACCTTC. The rearrangement uses TRBV5-1 and TRBJ1-2; no clear D. The ends were cut back, 4 bases at V and 4 bases at J, with 17 bases in the middle. Germline V gives CDR1 SGHRS, CDR2 YFSETQ. The CDR3 has 15 residues.

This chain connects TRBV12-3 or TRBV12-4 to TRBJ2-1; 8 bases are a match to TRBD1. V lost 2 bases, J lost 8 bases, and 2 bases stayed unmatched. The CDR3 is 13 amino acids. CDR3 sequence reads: CASSLLQGDEQFF. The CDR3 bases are TGTGCCAGCAGTTTATTACAGGGGGATGAGCAGTTCTTC.

The CDR3 sequence is CASSGETSDEQFF. Here the CDR3 DNA reads TGTGCCAGCAGCGGGGAGACTAGCGATGAGCAGTTCTTC. The V gene is TRBV5-6, the J gene TRBJ2-1, with 8 positions matching TRBD2. Germline V gene lookup returns CDR1 SGHDT and CDR2 YYEEEE. This CDR3 has 13 amino acids. The V gene end was trimmed by 4 bases and the J gene end by 8 bases; junction bases not matched to a gene: 5. The whole variable domain, filled in from reference TRBV5-6 and TRBJ2-1, reads DAGVTQSPTHLIKTRGQQVTLRCSPKSGHDTVSWYQQALGQGPQFIFQYYEEEERQRGNFPDRFSGHQFPNYSSELNVNALLLGDSALYLCASSGETSDEQFFGPGTRLTVL.

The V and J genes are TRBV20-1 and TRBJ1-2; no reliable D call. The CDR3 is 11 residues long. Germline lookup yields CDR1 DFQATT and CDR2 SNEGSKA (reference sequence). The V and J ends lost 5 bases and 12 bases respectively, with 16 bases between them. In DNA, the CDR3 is TGCAGTGCTCTTAGAGGCACGGGAAACACCTTC. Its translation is CSALRGTGNTF.

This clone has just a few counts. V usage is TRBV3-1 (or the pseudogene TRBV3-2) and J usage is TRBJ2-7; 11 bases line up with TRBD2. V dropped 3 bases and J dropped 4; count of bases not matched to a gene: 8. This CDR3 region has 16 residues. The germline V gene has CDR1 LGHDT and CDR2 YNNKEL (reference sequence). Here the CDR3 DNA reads TGTGCCAGCAGCCATTTCGCCGGGACTAGCGGTTACGAGCAGTACTTC. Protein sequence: CASSHFAGTSGYEQYF.

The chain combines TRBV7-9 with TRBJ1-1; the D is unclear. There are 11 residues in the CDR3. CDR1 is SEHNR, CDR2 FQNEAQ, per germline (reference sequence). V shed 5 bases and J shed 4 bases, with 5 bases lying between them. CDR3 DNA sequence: TGTGCCAGCAGCCACGGCACTGAAGCTTTCTTT. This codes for CASSHGTEAFF. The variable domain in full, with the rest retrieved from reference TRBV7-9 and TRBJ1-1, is DTGVSQNPRHKITKRGQNVTFRCDPISEHNRLYWYRQTLGQGPEFLTYFQNEAQLEKSRLLSDRFSAERPKGSFSTLEIQRTEQGDSAMYLCASSHGTEAFFGQGTRLTVV.

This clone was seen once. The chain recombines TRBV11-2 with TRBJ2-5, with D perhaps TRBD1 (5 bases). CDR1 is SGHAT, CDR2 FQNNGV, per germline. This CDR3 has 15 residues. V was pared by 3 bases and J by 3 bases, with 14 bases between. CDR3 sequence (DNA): TGTGCCAGCAGCTTTGGTGGTGGACACAAAGAGACCCAGTACTTC. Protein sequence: CASSFGGGHKETQYF.

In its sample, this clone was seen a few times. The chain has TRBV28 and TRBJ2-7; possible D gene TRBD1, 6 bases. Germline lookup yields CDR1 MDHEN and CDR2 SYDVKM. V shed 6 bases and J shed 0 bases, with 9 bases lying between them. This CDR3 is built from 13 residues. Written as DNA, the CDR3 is TGTGCCAGCAGAGGGGGAAGCTCCTACGAGCAGTACTTC. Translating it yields CASRGGSSYEQYF.

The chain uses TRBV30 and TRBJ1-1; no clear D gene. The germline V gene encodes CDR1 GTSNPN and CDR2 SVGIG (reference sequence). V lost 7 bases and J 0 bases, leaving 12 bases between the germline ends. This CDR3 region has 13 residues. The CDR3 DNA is TGTGCCTCCTTGGAGATAATGAACACTGAAGCTTTCTTT. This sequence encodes CASLEIMNTEAFF.

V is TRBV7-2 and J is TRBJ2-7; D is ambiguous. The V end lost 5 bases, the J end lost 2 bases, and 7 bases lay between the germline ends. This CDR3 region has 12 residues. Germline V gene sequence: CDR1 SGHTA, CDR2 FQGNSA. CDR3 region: CASSQNAYEQYF. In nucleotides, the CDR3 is TGTGCCAGCAGCCAGAACGCCTACGAGCAGTACTTC.

For the CDR3, the DNA is TGTGCCTGGAGTGAATCAGCCTACGAGCAGTACTTC. It yields the protein CAWSESAYEQYF. The chain employs TRBV30 and TRBJ2-7; D uncertain. Trimming shortened V by 1 base and J by 2 bases, and 6 bases separated the two germline ends. CDR3 length: 12 amino acids. The germline V gene encodes CDR1 GTSNPN and CDR2 SVGIG (reference sequence).

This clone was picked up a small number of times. Written as DNA, the CDR3 is TGCAGTGTTGGCAGGGCAGATACGCAGTATTTT. This translates into CSVGRADTQYF. The chain joins TRBV20-1 to TRBJ2-3; weak D call: TRBD1 (5 bases). Between the trimmed V and J ends, which lost 7 bases and 4 bases, there was a span of 9 bases. This CDR3 spans 11 amino acids. Germline loops: CDR1 DFQATT, CDR2 SNEGSKA (reference sequence).

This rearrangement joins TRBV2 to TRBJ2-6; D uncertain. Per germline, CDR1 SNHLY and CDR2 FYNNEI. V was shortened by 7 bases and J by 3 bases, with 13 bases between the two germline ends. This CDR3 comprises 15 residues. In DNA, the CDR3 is TGTGCCAGCACCCCAGGCTGGGTTGGGGCCAACGTCCTGACTTTC. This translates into CASTPGWVGANVLTF.